The 16 T cell receptor beta chains listed next were all sequenced from one sample in a study of beta chain features in type 1 diabetes. Since all of the isolated RNA was reverse transcribed, expressed TCRB transcripts were what got sequenced. The method was immunoSEQ multiplex PCR; TCRdb's version includes in-frame clones alone and lacks a portion of them. The sample lists 300,000 to 400,000 clones, around 9.7% occurring once. Study observations and caveats: There was a moderate but significant shortening of TCRB CDR3s in all four CD4+ subsets of Type 1 diabetes patients.

No cognate antigen is known for these TCRs. Sequenced: central memory CD4+ T cells from blood. The source is a man under 40 with type 1 diabetes.

This clone occurred many times. CDR3 sequence (DNA): TGTGCCAGCAGCGACACCGCTCTTGGAAACACCATATATTTT. Translating it yields CASSDTALGNTIYF. The chain has TRBV6-5 and TRBJ1-3; D is uncertain. The V end lost 6 bases, the J end lost 3 bases, and 12 bases lay between the germline ends. The CDR3 is 14 amino acids. Germline V gene sequence: CDR1 MNHEY, CDR2 SVGAGI.

V gene TRBV7-8 combines with J gene TRBJ1-5; no clear D. V was pared by 2 bases and J by 3 bases, with 5 bases between. CDR3 size: 13 residues. Germline CDR1 SGHVS, CDR2 FQNEAQ. CDR3 sequence (DNA): TGTGCCAGCAGCTTACGGGACAATCAGCCCCAGCATTTT. This codes for CASSLRDNQPQHF.

The chain uses TRBV11-2 and TRBJ2-1; TRBD1 agrees at 10 bases. V trimming: 0 bases; J trimming: 7 bases; junction bases outside the gene matches: 3. Germline CDR1 SGHAT, CDR2 FQNNGV. CDR3 length equals 15 residues. CDR3 sequence: CASSLDGTGANEQFF. The CDR3 coding sequence is TGTGCCAGCAGCTTAGACGGGACAGGGGCTAATGAGCAGTTCTTC.

This clone was detected a few times. The chain has TRBV30 and TRBJ1-1; D might be TRBD1 (5 bases). The germline CDR1 and CDR2 sequences are GTSNPN and SVGIG (reference sequence). The CDR3 totals 13 residues. Trimming pared 2 bases from V and 0 bases from J, leaving 7 bases between. DNA for the CDR3: TGTGCCTGGAGTAAAGGGGTGAACACTGAAGCTTTCTTT. This codes for CAWSKGVNTEAFF.

This clone was observed a few times. V usage is TRBV7-2 and J usage is TRBJ1-1, with D uncertain. The CDR3 is 14 residues long. Looked up from germline, CDR1 is SGHTA and CDR2 is FQGNSA. Trimming took 5 bases from V and 0 from J, leaving 10 bases between them. The CDR3 DNA follows: TGTGCCAGCAGCCGTGACTCCCTGAACACTGAAGCTTTCTTT. This gives the protein CASSRDSLNTEAFF.

This clone was found many times. The rearrangement links TRBV14 to TRBJ2-2; the D is unclear. Germline values: CDR1 SGHDN, CDR2 FVKESK. The CDR3 runs to 15 residues. V was shortened by 4 bases and J by 1 base, with 10 bases between the two germline ends. The CDR3 here is CASSPQTENTGELFF. CDR3 nucleotide sequence: TGTGCCAGCAGCCCCCAGACGGAGAACACCGGGGAGCTGTTTTTT.

This clone was detected a few times. V and J are TRBV19 and TRBJ2-5, with D perhaps matching TRBD1 (6 bases). CDR1 is LNHDA and CDR2 is SQIVND in the germline V gene (reference sequence). V lost 5 bases, J lost 0 bases, and 16 bases lay in between. The CDR3 is 16 residues long. The CDR3 DNA sequence: TGTGCCAGTAGTCCAGAGGGGACACCGAACCAAGAGACCCAGTACTTC. Its protein is CASSPEGTPNQETQYF. Using reference TRBV19 and TRBJ2-5 for the parts outside the CDR3, the full variable domain is DGGITQSPKYLFRKEGQNVTLSCEQNLNHDAMYWYRQDPGQGLRLIYYSQIVNDFQKGDIAEGYSVSREKKESFPLTVTSAQKNPTAFYLCASSPEGTPNQETQYFGPGTRLLVL.

This clone has a handful of counts. J is TRBJ1-6 and V is TRBV5-8; tentative D call: TRBD1 (6 bases). CDR1 is SGHTS and CDR2 is YDEGEE in the germline V gene. The germline V and J ends were trimmed by 6 bases and 6 bases, with 16 bases remaining between them. There are 15 residues in the CDR3. CDR3 DNA sequence: TGTGCCAGCACCCGTGGGGGGGCCAGTAATTCACCCCTCCACTTT. It translates to CASTRGGASNSPLHF.

This clone was seen more than once but under ten times. V gene TRBV28 combines with J gene TRBJ1-3; D gene uncertain. Trimming took off 3 bases at V and 3 bases at J, with 9 bases between the two ends. CDR1 MDHEN and CDR2 SYDVKM come from the germline V gene. The CDR3 contains 14 residues. The CDR3, as DNA: TGTGCCAGCAGTTTTGAGGGCCGTGGAAACACCATATATTTT. Encoded protein: CASSFEGRGNTIYF. Using reference TRBV28 and TRBJ1-3 for the parts outside the CDR3, the full variable domain is DVKVTQSSRYLVKRTGEKVFLECVQDMDHENMFWYRQDPGLGLRLIYFSYDVKMKEKGDIPEGYSVSREKKERFSLILESASTNQTSMYLCASSFEGRGNTIYFGEGSWLTVV.

This clone was picked up a small number of times. This chain joins TRBV7-2 and TRBJ2-3; possible D gene TRBD2, 6 bases. V was shortened by 1 base and J by 0 bases, with 11 bases between the two germline ends. The CDR3 loop spans 16 amino acids. Germline loops: CDR1 SGHTA, CDR2 FQGNSA. The CDR3 region is CASSLVGGASTDTQYF. DNA for the CDR3: TGTGCCAGCAGCTTAGTAGGCGGGGCTAGCACAGATACGCAGTATTTT.

This clone appeared a few times. The chain carries TRBV5-6 and TRBJ1-2; D possibly corresponds to TRBD1 (6 bases). Germline V gene data show CDR1 as SGHDT and CDR2 as YYEEEE. The V and J ends lost 4 bases and 4 bases respectively, with 17 bases between them. This CDR3 has 15 residues. This chain's CDR3 is CASSIRAGQRYGYTF. CDR3 sequence (DNA): TGTGCCAGCAGCATTAGGGCCGGACAGCGCTATGGCTACACCTTC.

Note on this clone: A read error likely explains this, since a far larger clone differs by one base. The chain uses TRBV29-1 and TRBJ2-5, with TRBD1 as a possible D gene (7 bases). Trimming shortened V by 3 bases and J by 7 bases, and 12 bases separated the two germline ends. Germline loops: CDR1 SQVTM, CDR2 ANQGSEA. The CDR3 runs 12 residues. The CDR3 DNA follows: TGCAGCGTTGACAGGGGGGAAGGGACCCAGTACTTC. Its translation: CSVDRGEGTQYF.

The chain combines TRBV25-1 with TRBJ1-2, with a tentative D call TRBD1 (6 bases). The length of the CDR3 is 14 residues. V lost 2 bases and J 8 bases, leaving 15 bases between the germline ends. CDR1 and CDR2 (germline): MGHDK, SYGVNS. Written as DNA, the CDR3 is TGTGCCAGCAGTGAAAACAACGCAGGGACAGGCTACACCTTC. Translation gives CASSENNAGTGYTF.

V usage is TRBV2 and J usage is TRBJ2-5, with TRBD2 as a possible D gene (6 bases). Germline CDR1 and CDR2: SNHLY and FYNNEI. CDR3 length equals 15 residues. The ends were cut back, 6 bases at V and 2 bases at J, with 16 bases in the middle. As DNA, the CDR3 is TGTGCCAGCAGAGCCCGGGACTTCGAACAAGAGACCCAGTACTTC. Translating it yields CASRARDFEQETQYF.

This chain's CDR3 is CASSNGGHQPQHF. CDR3 nucleotides: TGTGCCAGCAGCAACGGCGGGCATCAGCCCCAGCATTTT. The genes are TRBV7-6 and TRBJ1-5; D call uncertain. V shed 5 bases and J shed 5 bases, with 10 bases lying between them. The length of the CDR3 is 13 residues. Germline values: CDR1 SGHVS, CDR2 FNYEAQ. The entire variable domain, with the rest obtained from reference TRBV7-6 and TRBJ1-5, is as follows: GAGVSQSPRYKVTKRGQDVALRCDPISGHVSLYWYRQALGQGPEFLTYFNYEAQQDKSGLPNDRFSAERPEGSISTLTIQRTEQRDSAMYRCASSNGGHQPQHFGDGTRLSIL.

In nucleotides, the CDR3 is TGTGCCACCCGGAGAAGGGGCGATCAGCCCCAGCATTTT. It codes for CATRRRGDQPQHF. The rearrangement links TRBV19 to TRBJ1-5; possible D gene TRBD1, 5 bases. The CDR3 has 13 residues. The V end lost 10 bases, the J end lost 5 bases, and 15 bases lay between the germline ends. Per germline, CDR1 LNHDA and CDR2 SQIVND (reference sequence).